Reported below is one T cell receptor (beta chain). The antigen remains unidentified. Germline V CDR1 and CDR2: MGHDK, SYGVNS. CDR3 length: 15 amino acids. V gave up 2 bases and J gave up 0 bases, with 10 bases separating them. These data originate in a study of cytomegalovirus exposure and HLA in healthy donors. Study-level findings and limits: Overall, around 160 TCR beta chains were annotated as cytomegalovirus-associated.

With 60 Vbeta and 13 Jbeta primers, the PCR was carried out. Produced via immunoSEQ multiplex PCR; TCRdb's table is partial and in-frame only. The data contain 97,000 or so clones, about 81% of them singletons. The V and J genes are TRBV25-1 and TRBJ1-1; D perhaps matches TRBD1 (6 bases). The source material was PBMCs. The clonotype originates from a middle-aged man in good health and CMV-seronegative. CDR3 sequence (DNA): TGTGCCAGCAGTGAAGGCTACAGGGTGAACACTGAAGCTTTCTTT. Protein product: CASSEGYRVNTEAFF.